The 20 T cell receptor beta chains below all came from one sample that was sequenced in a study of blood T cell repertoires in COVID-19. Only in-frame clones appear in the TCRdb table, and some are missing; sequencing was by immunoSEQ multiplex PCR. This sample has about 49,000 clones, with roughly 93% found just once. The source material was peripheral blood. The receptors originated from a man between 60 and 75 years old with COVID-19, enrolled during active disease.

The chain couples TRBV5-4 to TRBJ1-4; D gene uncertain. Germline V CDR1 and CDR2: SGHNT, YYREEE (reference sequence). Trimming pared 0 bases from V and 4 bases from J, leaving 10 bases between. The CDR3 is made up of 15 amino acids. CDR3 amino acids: CASSLGARHNEKLFF. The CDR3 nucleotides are TGTGCCAGCAGCTTGGGGGCAAGGCATAATGAAAAACTGTTTTTT.

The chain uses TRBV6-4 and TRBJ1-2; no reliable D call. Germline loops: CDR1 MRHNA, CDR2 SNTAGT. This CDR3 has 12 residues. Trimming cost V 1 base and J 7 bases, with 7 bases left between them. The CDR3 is CASSDLGGGYTF. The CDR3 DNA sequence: TGTGCCAGCAGTGACTTGGGAGGTGGCTACACCTTC.

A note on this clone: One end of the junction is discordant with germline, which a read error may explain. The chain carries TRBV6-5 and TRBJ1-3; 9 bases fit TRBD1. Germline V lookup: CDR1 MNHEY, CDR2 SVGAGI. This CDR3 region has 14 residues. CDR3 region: CASSRDRVGITIYF. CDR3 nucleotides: TGTGCCAGCAGCCGGGACAGGGTAGGAATCACCATATATTTT.

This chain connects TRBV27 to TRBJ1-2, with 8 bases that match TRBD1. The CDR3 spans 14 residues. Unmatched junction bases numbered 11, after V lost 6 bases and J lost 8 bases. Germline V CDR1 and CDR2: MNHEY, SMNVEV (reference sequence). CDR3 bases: TGTGCCAGCAGGCAGGACAGGGTCGTCGGAGGCTACACCTTC. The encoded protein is CASRQDRVVGGYTF.

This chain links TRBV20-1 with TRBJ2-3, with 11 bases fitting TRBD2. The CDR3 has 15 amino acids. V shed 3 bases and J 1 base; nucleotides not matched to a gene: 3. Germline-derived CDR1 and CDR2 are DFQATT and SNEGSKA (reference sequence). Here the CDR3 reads CSASGTSGGTDTQYF. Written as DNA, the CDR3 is TGCAGTGCTAGTGGGACTAGCGGAGGCACAGATACGCAGTATTTT.

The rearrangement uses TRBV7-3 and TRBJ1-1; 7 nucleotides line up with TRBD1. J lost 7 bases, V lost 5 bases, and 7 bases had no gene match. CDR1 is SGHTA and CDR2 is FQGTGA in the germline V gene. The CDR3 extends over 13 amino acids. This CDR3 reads CASSKGGPFEAFF. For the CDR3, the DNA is TGTGCCAGCAGCAAAGGGGGCCCGTTTGAAGCTTTCTTT.

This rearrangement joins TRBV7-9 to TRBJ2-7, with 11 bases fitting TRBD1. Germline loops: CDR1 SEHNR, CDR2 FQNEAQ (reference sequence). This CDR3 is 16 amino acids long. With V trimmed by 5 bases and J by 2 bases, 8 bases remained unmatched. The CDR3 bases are TGTGCCAGCAGCAAACAACCGGGACAGGGGGCCTACGAGCAGTACTTC. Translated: CASSKQPGQGAYEQYF.

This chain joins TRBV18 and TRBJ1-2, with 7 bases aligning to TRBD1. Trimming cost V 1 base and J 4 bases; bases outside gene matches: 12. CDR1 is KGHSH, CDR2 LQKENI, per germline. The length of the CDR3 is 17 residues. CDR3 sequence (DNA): TGTGCCAGCTCACCACTCCTGCCCCCAGCAGGGGGCTATGGCTACACCTTC. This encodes CASSPLLPPAGGYGYTF.

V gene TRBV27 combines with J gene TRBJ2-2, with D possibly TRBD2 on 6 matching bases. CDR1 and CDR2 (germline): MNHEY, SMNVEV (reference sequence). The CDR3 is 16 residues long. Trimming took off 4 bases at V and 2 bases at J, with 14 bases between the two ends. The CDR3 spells CASSSRRASNTGELFF. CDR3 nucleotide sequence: TGTGCCAGCAGTTCCAGGAGGGCCTCAAACACCGGGGAGCTGTTTTTT.

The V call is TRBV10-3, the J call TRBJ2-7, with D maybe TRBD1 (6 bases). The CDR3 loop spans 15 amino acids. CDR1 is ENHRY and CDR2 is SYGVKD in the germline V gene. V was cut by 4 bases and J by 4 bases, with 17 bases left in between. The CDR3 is CAISVDRTLGYEQYF. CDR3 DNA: TGTGCCATCAGTGTCGACAGGACCTTGGGGTACGAGCAGTACTTC.

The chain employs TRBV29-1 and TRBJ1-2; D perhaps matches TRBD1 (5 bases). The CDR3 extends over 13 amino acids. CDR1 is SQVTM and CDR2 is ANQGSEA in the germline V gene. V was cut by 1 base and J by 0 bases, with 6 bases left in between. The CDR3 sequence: CSVEGDSNYGYTF. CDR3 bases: TGCAGCGTTGAAGGGGACTCTAACTATGGCTACACCTTC.

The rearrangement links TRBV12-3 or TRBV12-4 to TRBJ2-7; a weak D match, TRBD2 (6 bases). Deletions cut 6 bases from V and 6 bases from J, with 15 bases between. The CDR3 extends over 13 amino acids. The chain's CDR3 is CASSRELRGEQYF. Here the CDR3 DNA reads TGTGCCAGCAGCCGGGAGCTACGGGGCGAGCAGTACTTC.

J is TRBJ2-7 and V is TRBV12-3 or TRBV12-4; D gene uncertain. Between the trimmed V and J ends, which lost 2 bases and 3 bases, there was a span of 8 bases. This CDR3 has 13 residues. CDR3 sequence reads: CASSLNRDYEQYF. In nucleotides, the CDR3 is TGTGCCAGCAGTTTAAACCGAGACTACGAGCAGTACTTC.

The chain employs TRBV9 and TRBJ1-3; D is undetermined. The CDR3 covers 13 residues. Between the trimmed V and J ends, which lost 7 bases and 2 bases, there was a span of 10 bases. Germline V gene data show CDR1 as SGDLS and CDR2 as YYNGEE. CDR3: CASGGRAGNTIYF. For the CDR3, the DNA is TGTGCCAGCGGTGGGCGTGCTGGAAACACCATATATTTT.

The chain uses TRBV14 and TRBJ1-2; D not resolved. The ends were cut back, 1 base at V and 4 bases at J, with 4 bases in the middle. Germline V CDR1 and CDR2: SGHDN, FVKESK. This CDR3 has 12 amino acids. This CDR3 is CASSQAFYGYTF. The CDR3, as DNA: TGTGCCAGCAGCCAAGCTTTCTATGGCTACACCTTC.

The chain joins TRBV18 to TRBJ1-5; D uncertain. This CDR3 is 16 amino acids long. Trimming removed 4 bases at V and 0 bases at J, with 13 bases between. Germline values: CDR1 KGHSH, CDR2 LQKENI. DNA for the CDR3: TGTGCCAGCTCACAGACACAAGTTGATAGCAATCAGCCCCAGCATTTT. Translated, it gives CASSQTQVDSNQPQHF.

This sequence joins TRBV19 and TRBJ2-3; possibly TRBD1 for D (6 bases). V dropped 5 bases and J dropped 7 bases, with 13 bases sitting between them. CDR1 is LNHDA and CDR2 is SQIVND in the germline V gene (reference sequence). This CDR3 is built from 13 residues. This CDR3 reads CASSSGVENTQYF. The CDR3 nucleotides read TGTGCCAGTAGTTCAGGGGTTGAAAATACGCAGTATTTT.

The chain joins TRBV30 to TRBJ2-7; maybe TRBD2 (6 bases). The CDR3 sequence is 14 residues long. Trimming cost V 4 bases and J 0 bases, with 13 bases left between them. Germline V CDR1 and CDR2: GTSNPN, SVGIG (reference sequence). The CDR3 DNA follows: TGTGCCTGGAAGGGACTTATGAGCTCCTACGAGCAGTACTTC. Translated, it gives CAWKGLMSSYEQYF.

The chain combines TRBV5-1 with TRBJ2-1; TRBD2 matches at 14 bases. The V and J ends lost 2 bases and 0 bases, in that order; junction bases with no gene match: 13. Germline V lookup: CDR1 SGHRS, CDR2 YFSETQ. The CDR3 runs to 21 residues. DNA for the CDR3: TGCGCCAGCAGCTTACGGCGGACTAGCGGGGGGACCCGGAGCTCCTACAATGAGCAGTTCTTC. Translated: CASSLRRTSGGTRSSYNEQFF.

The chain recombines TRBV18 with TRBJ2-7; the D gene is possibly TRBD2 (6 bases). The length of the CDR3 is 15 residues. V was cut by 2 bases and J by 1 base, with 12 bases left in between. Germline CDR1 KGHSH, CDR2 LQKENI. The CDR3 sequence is CASSPTGTGSYEQYF. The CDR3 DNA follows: TGTGCCAGCTCACCAACCGGGACTGGATCCTACGAGCAGTACTTC.